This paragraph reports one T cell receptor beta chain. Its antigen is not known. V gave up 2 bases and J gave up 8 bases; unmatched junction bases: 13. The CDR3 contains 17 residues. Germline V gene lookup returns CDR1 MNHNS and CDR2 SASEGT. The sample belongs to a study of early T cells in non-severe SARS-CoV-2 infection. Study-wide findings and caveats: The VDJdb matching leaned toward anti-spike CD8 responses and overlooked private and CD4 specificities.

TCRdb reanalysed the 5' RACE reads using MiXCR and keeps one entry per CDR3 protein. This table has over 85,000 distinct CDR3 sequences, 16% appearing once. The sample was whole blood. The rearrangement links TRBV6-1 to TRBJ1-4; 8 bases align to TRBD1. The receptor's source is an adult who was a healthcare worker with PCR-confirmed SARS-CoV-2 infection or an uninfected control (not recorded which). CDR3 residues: CASSESRTGYLPEKLFF. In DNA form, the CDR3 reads TGTGCCAGCAGTGAATCTCGGACAGGGTATCTCCCGGAAAAACTGTTTTTT.